The entry that follows covers one T cell receptor beta chain sequence. This clonotype has at least ten counts. Its antigen remains unidentified. Within one base of it there is no much larger clone, and no base qualities were kept. The CDR3 starts with the cysteine, ends with the phenylalanine, and has 13 residues. Only CDR3 DNA is held: 39 bases, read in frame from base 1. CDR1 and CDR2, looked up from the germline V gene, are MDHEN and SYDVKM. The germline ends are 18 bases apart after V is trimmed by 7 bases and J by 9 bases. The data derive from a study of T-cell reconstitution after alpha-beta-depleted transplantation in children (TCRdb year 2016). The study in broad terms: T-cell immune reconstitution after TCRalphabeta/CD19-depleted allogeneic hematopoietic cell transplantation in children was quantitatively tracked in the study by means of TCR repertoire profiling.

The full study reports these points: Over subsequent months, a decline in hyperexpanded clone frequencies was noted, and after one year, T-cell counts and TCRbeta diversity were mostly ascribed to newly produced T cells. The high TCRbeta diversity at day 60 in some patients was ascribed to recipient T cells and intrathymic progenitors that had survived conditioning. The apparently early alphabetaT-cell count recovery about two months after transplant was reportedly dependent on only several hundred rapidly expanded clones derived from non-depleted graft cells.

The meaning of the sample's treatment or condition label: allogeneic hematopoietic cell transplantation with graft depleted of TCRalphabeta T cells and CD19 B cells. The children who served as transplant recipients had been given grafts of TCRalphabeta/CD19-depleted allogeneic hematopoietic cells. Receptors were amplified or captured by PCR. The reads were generated on an Illumina HiSeq 2500. Molecular barcoding was employed in the preparation of TCR libraries, with unique molecular identifiers being used to normalize TCRbeta repertoire quantification. The public sequencing data were trimmed at Q25 with fastp and processed into clonotypes with MiXCR by TCRdb, which kept only in-frame beta chains. Every entry covers one CDR3 protein and lists the most common genes and DNA from its rows. In all, the sample holds 330,000 or so distinct CDR3 sequences, and 10% of those were seen once. The leading ten clones occupy just under 7.5% of the sample.

Sequencing used PBMCs, obtained before TCRalphabeta/CD19-depleted stem cell transplant. This TCR was recovered from a boy under two years old with acute myeloid leukemia, due to receive a stem cell transplant. This chain is built from TRBV28 and TRBJ2-5; TRBD2 is possibly the D segment (5 matching bases). The DNA sequence is TGTGCCAGCAAGGTTGGAGGCCCGAGGGCCCAGTACTTC. Its protein product is CASKVGGPRAQYF.